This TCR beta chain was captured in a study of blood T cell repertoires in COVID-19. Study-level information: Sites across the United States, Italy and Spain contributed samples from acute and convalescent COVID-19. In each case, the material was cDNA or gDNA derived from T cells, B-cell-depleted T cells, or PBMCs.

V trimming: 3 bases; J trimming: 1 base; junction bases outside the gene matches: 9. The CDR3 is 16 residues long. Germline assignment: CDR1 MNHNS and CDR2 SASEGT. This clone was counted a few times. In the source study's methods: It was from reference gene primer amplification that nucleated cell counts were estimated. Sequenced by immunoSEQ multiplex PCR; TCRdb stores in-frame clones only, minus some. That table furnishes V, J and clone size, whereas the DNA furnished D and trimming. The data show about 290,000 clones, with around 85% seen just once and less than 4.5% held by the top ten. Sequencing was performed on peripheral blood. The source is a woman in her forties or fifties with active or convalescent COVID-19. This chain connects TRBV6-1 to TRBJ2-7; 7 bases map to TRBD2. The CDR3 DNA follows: TGTGCCAGCAGTGACCGAGCGGGAATCTTATCCTACGAGCAGTACTTC. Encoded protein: CASSDRAGILSYEQYF.